This T cell receptor beta chain was found in a study of shared clonotypes between healthy human individuals. Sequencing used immunoSEQ multiplex PCR; TCRdb keeps in-frame clones, though not all of them. The data hold approximately 2.4 million clones, with more than 90% observed a single time. The CDR3 contains 14 residues. Per the germline V gene, CDR1 is KGHSH and CDR2 is LQKENI. V shed 3 bases, J shed 4 bases, and the junction held 5 bases outside the gene matches. This sequence was found in a man aged 18 to 30 in good health. Specimen: naive CD4+ T cells sorted from blood. Subset denoted: CD45RA+ positively selected. V is TRBV18 and J is TRBJ2-7; TRBD1 agrees at 8 bases. The CDR3 is CASSPPRGLYEQYF. As DNA, the CDR3 is TGTGCCAGCTCACCGCCCAGGGGGCTTTACGAGCAGTACTTC.